This T cell receptor beta chain was sequenced for a study of blood T cell repertoires in COVID-19. Study context: T cells, B-cell-depleted T cells, or PBMCs supplied cDNA or gDNA.

V dropped 2 bases and J dropped 4; count of bases not matched to a gene: 9. This CDR3 region has 16 residues. Germline CDR1 is SGHRS and CDR2 is YFSETQ. Sequenced by immunoSEQ multiplex PCR; TCRdb stores in-frame clones only, minus some. Of around 190,000 clones in the sample, around 80% are singletons; the top ten hold around 6.9%. The V gene is TRBV5-1, the J gene TRBJ1-3; 7 bases are shared with TRBD1. Sequenced input: peripheral blood. The sequence came from a man aged 60 to 75 with acute or convalescent COVID-19. The CDR3 DNA sequence: TGCGCCAGCAGCTTAGGACAGGCAAACTACGGAAACACCATATATTTT. Protein product: CASSLGQANYGNTIYF.